These 24 T cell receptor beta chains came from one sample sequenced in a study of blood T cells in healthy people across ages (dated by TCRdb to 2013 to 2016). Library preparation used 5' RACE. The listed sequencing device is Illumina HiSeq 2500. The second PCR ran for roughly 7 to 12 cycles and used a J-beta primer mix along with a sample-barcoded 5' primer. TCRdb passed the public sequencing reads through fastp at Q25 and MiXCR, retaining productive beta sequences. Entries are consolidated by CDR3 protein sequence, retaining the most common genes and DNA. In all, the sample holds fewer than 950,000 distinct CDR3 sequences, and 53% of those were seen once. The ten top clones hold 41% of the sample. The material sequenced was blood. The receptor set was obtained from a man aged 80 or over in good health.

This chain links TRBV20-1 with TRBJ1-4, with TRBD1 as a possible D gene (6 bases). The germline gives CDR1 DFQATT, CDR2 SNEGSKA (reference sequence). This CDR3 has 16 amino acids. V was trimmed by 0 bases and J by 7 bases, leaving 18 bases between them. The CDR3 nucleotides are TGCAGTGCTAGAGAGGGGGCAGGGTTTATATCTGAAAAACTGTTTTTT. Translating it yields CSAREGAGFISEKLFF.

This rearrangement joins TRBV27 to TRBJ2-7; D call uncertain. Trimming stripped 2 bases from V and 1 base from J, with 12 bases between. In germline, CDR1 is MNHEY, CDR2 SMNVEV (reference sequence). The CDR3 contains 15 residues. CDR3 nucleotides: TGTGCCAGCAGTTTAGCGCCCAGTGATTCCTACGAGCAGTACTTC. The encoded protein is CASSLAPSDSYEQYF.

The chain is built from TRBV27 and TRBJ2-1; tentative D call: TRBD2 (6 bases). Trimming left V 3 bases short and J 5 bases short, with 8 bases between. The length of the CDR3 is 13 residues. CDR1 is MNHEY and CDR2 is SMNVEV in the germline V gene (reference sequence). Written as DNA, the CDR3 is TGTGCCAGCAGTTTTTGGGGGGACAATGAGCAGTTCTTC. Translation: CASSFWGDNEQFF.

In this sample, this clonotype turned up a few times. The chain uses TRBV10-3 and TRBJ2-7; D not resolved. V lost 9 bases to trimming and J lost 6 bases, with 12 bases between them. The CDR3 length is 11 residues. Germline V gene sequence: CDR1 ENHRY, CDR2 SYGVKD. CDR3 sequence reads: CAIGAVGEQYF. The CDR3 DNA sequence: TGTGCCATTGGCGCTGTGGGCGAGCAGTACTTC.

The genes are TRBV5-1 and TRBJ2-5; possibly TRBD1 for D (5 bases). CDR1 is SGHRS, CDR2 YFSETQ, per germline. The CDR3 consists of 15 residues. V was cut by 4 bases and J by 5 bases, with 18 bases left in between. CDR3 in amino acids: CASSQDTLAEETQYF. As DNA, the CDR3 is TGCGCCAGCAGCCAGGACACCTTGGCAGAGGAGACCCAGTACTTC.

The gene calls are TRBV25-1 and TRBJ1-1; TRBD1 might be the D (6 bases). Trimming removed 2 bases at V and 5 bases at J, with 6 bases between. In germline, CDR1 is MGHDK, CDR2 SYGVNS. This CDR3 region has 12 residues. The CDR3 bases are TGTGCCAGCAGTGAACAGGGGACTGAAGCTTTCTTT. This gives the protein CASSEQGTEAFF. Combining the CDR3 with reference TRBV25-1 and TRBJ1-1 gives the whole variable domain EADIYQTPRYLVIGTGKKITLECSQTMGHDKMYWYQQDPGMELHLIHYSYGVNSTEKGDLSSESTVSRIRTEHFPLTLESARPSHTSQYLCASSEQGTEAFFGQGTRLTVV.

About this clonotype itself: A read error may be the cause here, since a much bigger clone is one base away. This CDR3 reads CASSPGVGCAYF. CDR3 sequence (DNA): TGTGCCAGCAGCCCAGGGGTAGGATGCGCGTATTTT. The chain links TRBV11-1 to TRBJ2-3, with D perhaps TRBD1 (6 bases). This CDR3 is built from 12 residues. Germline V lookup: CDR1 SGHAT, CDR2 FQDESV (reference sequence). The V and J ends lost 5 bases and 14 bases respectively, with 17 bases between them.

The CDR3 DNA sequence: TGTGCCAGCAGTGAACGACAGCCTGGCTACACCTTC. Its translation is CASSERQPGYTF. The rearrangement joins TRBV2 to TRBJ1-2; the D gene is possibly TRBD1 (5 bases). Between the trimmed V and J ends, which lost 2 bases and 7 bases, there was a span of 8 bases. CDR1 SNHLY and CDR2 FYNNEI come from the germline V gene. The CDR3 is 12 amino acids.

This chain links TRBV7-2 with TRBJ1-5; D is ambiguous. The CDR3 extends over 13 amino acids. The germline gives CDR1 SGHTA, CDR2 FQGNSA. V was shortened by 5 bases and J by 4 bases, with 9 bases between the two germline ends. The chain's CDR3 is CASSPERNQPQHF. The CDR3 coding sequence is TGTGCCAGCAGCCCTGAAAGGAATCAGCCCCAGCATTTT.

This chain connects TRBV7-2 to TRBJ2-5, with 7 bases aligning to TRBD2. V shed 1 base and J 11 bases; nucleotides not matched to a gene: 4. Germline V gives CDR1 SGHTA, CDR2 FQGNSA. The CDR3 length is 12 residues. This CDR3 is CASSLVTSAQYF. The CDR3 region has the DNA TGTGCCAGCAGCTTAGTTACTAGCGCTCAGTACTTC.

This sequence joins TRBV29-1 and TRBJ2-6, with a tentative D call TRBD2 (5 bases). V was trimmed by 5 bases and J by 1 base, leaving 12 bases between them. The CDR3 has 15 amino acids. Germline CDR1 is SQVTM and CDR2 is ANQGSEA. CDR3 DNA sequence: TGCAGCGTTCCCCGGGGTGGGTCTGGGGCCAACGTCCTGACTTTC. This codes for CSVPRGGSGANVLTF. Supplemented by reference TRBV29-1 and TRBJ2-6, the full variable domain reads SAVISQKPSRDICQRGTSLTIQCQVDSQVTMMFWYRQQPGQSLTLIATANQGSEATYESGFVIDKFPISRPNLTFSTLTVSNMSPEDSSIYLCSVPRGGSGANVLTFGAGSRLTVL.

This clonotype turned up a few times. The chain uses TRBV27 and TRBJ2-3; no reliable D call. Trimming took off 0 bases at V and 4 bases at J, with 5 bases between the two ends. In germline, CDR1 is MNHEY, CDR2 SMNVEV (reference sequence). This CDR3 has 13 residues. CDR3 residues: CASSLSMPDTQYF. The CDR3 DNA reads TGTGCCAGCAGTTTATCGATGCCAGATACGCAGTATTTT.

The rearrangement joins TRBV10-3 to TRBJ2-3, with 8 bases fitting TRBD2. The germline gives CDR1 ENHRY, CDR2 SYGVKD. Germline trimming cut 2 bases from V and 14 bases from J; bases unmatched to any gene: 6. The length of the CDR3 is 12 residues. This CDR3 reads CAISEGLADAYF. The DNA for the CDR3 is TGTGCCATCAGTGAGGGACTAGCAGACGCGTATTTT.

This clonotype has only a few counts. The rearrangement links TRBV28 to TRBJ2-2; TRBD1 matches 10 bases. V was pared by 10 bases and J by 4 bases, with 6 bases of the junction left unmatched. This CDR3 region has 14 residues. Germline CDR1 MDHEN, CDR2 SYDVKM. In DNA form, the CDR3 reads TGTGCCACTGCCGACAGGGGGCCCACCGGGGAGCTGTTTTTT. Its protein is CATADRGPTGELFF.

The rearrangement links TRBV5-5 to TRBJ2-7; a possible D gene is TRBD2 (6 bases). This CDR3 has 14 residues. CDR1 is SGHKS and CDR2 is YYEKEE in the germline V gene (reference sequence). The V end lost 4 bases, the J end lost 2 bases, and 13 bases lay between the germline ends. CDR3 in amino acids: CASSERDLAYEQYF. In DNA, the CDR3 is TGTGCCAGCAGCGAACGGGACTTAGCCTACGAGCAGTACTTC.

The chain links TRBV7-2 to TRBJ2-1; 8 bases align to TRBD1. V lost 0 bases and J lost 7; bases outside the gene matches: 8. The CDR3 consists of 16 residues. Germline V gene lookup returns CDR1 SGHTA and CDR2 FQGNSA. The CDR3 reads CASSLALGQGGNEQFF. CDR3 sequence (DNA): TGTGCCAGCAGCTTAGCGCTTGGACAGGGTGGGAATGAGCAGTTCTTC.

The rearrangement links TRBV5-5 to TRBJ2-5; 8 bases are a match to TRBD1. The assigned J gene may be wrong: the sequence end matches TRBJ2-7 better. Germline V CDR1 and CDR2: SGHKS, YYEKEE (reference sequence). This CDR3 region has 15 residues. CDR3 amino acids: CASSSGQAYTGEQYF. The CDR3 DNA is TGTGCCAGCAGCTCGGGACAGGCGTACACCGGCGAGCAGTACTTC.

V and J are TRBV5-1 and TRBJ2-1; D might be TRBD2 (7 bases). The ends were cut back, 4 bases at V and 9 bases at J, with 20 bases in the middle. The length of the CDR3 is 15 residues. Germline V CDR1 and CDR2: SGHRS, YFSETQ. CDR3 protein: CASSPQRDKIGEQFF. Here the CDR3 DNA reads TGCGCCAGCAGCCCACAGCGGGACAAAATCGGTGAGCAGTTCTTC.

For this clonotype: This CDR3 is missing its conserved last phenylalanine or tryptophan, likely due to a read error. V gene TRBV20-1 combines with J gene TRBJ2-1; the match to TRBD2 covers 8 bases. CDR3 length equals 15 residues. Looked up from germline, CDR1 is DFQATT and CDR2 is SNEGSKA (reference sequence). The V and J ends lost 4 bases and 5 bases, in that order; junction bases with no gene match: 10. The DNA for the CDR3 is TGCAGTGCTACAAAAGCGGGAGCCGGAAACAATGAGCAGTTCCTC. Translating gives CSATKAGAGNNEQFL.

V is TRBV9 and J is TRBJ2-5, with 8 bases that match TRBD2. Germline CDR1 SGDLS, CDR2 YYNGEE. The CDR3 extends over 15 amino acids. V was pared by 0 bases and J by 11 bases, with 12 bases of the junction left unmatched. CDR3 bases: TGTGCCAGCAGCGTAGGCAGCGGGAGCGCTAATGAGCAGTACTTC. Residues: CASSVGSGSANEQYF.

This clonotype was recorded only once. At one boundary the junction diverges from the germline segment, which might be a read error. The chain has TRBV12-3 or TRBV12-4 and TRBJ1-6; a possible D gene is TRBD1 (5 bases). CDR3 length equals 15 residues. In nucleotides, the CDR3 is TGTGCCAGCAGCCCTATAGGGAGGGGTAATTCACCCCCCCACTTT. This sequence encodes CASSPIGRGNSPPHF.

The chain recombines TRBV6-5 with TRBJ2-1; 7 bases are shared with TRBD1. V trimming: 6 bases; J trimming: 4 bases; junction bases outside the gene matches: 12. CDR3 length: 16 amino acids. Germline CDR1 is MNHEY and CDR2 is SVGAGI. The CDR3 region is CASRGAGGAGYNEQFF. The DNA of the CDR3 is TGTGCCAGCAGGGGTGCAGGGGGAGCAGGATACAATGAGCAGTTCTTC.

J is TRBJ1-2 and V is TRBV27, with no clear D. Trimming took 5 bases from V and 6 from J, leaving 10 bases between them. This CDR3 is 12 amino acids long. CDR1 and CDR2 from the germline V gene are MNHEY and SMNVEV (reference sequence). The CDR3 sequence is CASSKKGNGYTF. CDR3 coding DNA: TGTGCCAGCAGTAAGAAGGGTAATGGCTACACCTTC.

The chain has TRBV12-3 or TRBV12-4 and TRBJ1-3; no reliable D call. Trimming took off 2 bases at V and 4 bases at J, with 6 bases between the two ends. The CDR3 length is 13 residues. CDR3: CASSLSLGNTIYF. The DNA of the CDR3 is TGTGCCAGCAGTTTATCGCTCGGAAACACCATATATTTT.